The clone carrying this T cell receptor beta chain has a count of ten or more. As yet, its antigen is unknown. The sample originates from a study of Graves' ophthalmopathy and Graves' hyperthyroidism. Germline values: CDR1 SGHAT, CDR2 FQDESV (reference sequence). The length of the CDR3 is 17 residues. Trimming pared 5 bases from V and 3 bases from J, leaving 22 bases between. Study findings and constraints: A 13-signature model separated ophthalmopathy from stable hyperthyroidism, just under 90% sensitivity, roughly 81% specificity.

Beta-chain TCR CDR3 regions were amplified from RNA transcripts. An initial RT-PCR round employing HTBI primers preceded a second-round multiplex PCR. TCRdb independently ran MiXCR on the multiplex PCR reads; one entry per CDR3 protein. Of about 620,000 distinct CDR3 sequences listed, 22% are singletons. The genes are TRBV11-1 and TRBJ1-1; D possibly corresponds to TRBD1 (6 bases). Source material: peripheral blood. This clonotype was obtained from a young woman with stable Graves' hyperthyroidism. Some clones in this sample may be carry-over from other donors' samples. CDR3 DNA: TGTGCCAGCAGCCCTACTCTTCAAGGGGGGCAGGACACTGAAGCTTTCTTT. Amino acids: CASSPTLQGGQDTEAFF.